This record covers a single T cell receptor (beta chain). The CDR3 runs 15 residues. V shed 5 bases and J 5 bases; nucleotides not matched to a gene: 12. The V gene's germline CDR1 is MNHEY and CDR2 SMNVEV (reference sequence). This sample was included in a study of blood T cell repertoires in COVID-19. Study as a whole: Specimens from acute and convalescent COVID-19 originated in the United States, Italy and Spain. Sources were T cells, B-cell-depleted T cells, or PBMCs; the material itself was cDNA or gDNA.

Assay used: immunoSEQ multiplex PCR; TCRdb lists only in-frame clones, some missing. The top ten clones hold roughly 13% of a sample with roughly 200,000 clones, around 80% of them seen once. This TCR was sampled from a man in his fifties who had recovered from COVID-19. The chain recombines TRBV27 with TRBJ2-7; 7 nucleotides line up with TRBD1. The sequencing input was peripheral blood. In DNA form, the CDR3 reads TGTGCCAGCAGTCGATTCCTGACAGGGAACCACGAGCAGTACTTC. Its translation: CASSRFLTGNHEQYF.